A selection of T cell receptor beta chains follows, all from one sample in a study of blood T cell repertoires in COVID-19. The data were produced by immunoSEQ multiplex PCR, yet TCRdb's version contains in-frame clones alone and is incomplete. Of under 400,000 clones listed, 90% are singletons. Sequencing was done on a sample of peripheral blood. These receptors were taken from a man younger than 30 with active or convalescent COVID-19. Each CDR3 is given with its conserved first and last residue. The D gene is left open where the match is weak. The size entry is marked missing in some rows and otherwise reads once, few, many or a size class.

abundance: -; j_gene: TRBJ2-7; d_gene: TRBD1; v_gene: TRBV28; CDR3aa: CASGTGSYEQYF; CDR3nt: TGTGCCAGCGGGACAGGGTCTTACGAGCAGTACTTC
abundance: -; j_gene: TRBJ2-5; d_gene: -; v_gene: TRBV12-3/TRBV12-4; CDR3aa: CASSSGREDTQYF; CDR3nt: TGTGCCAGCAGTTCAGGACGGGAAGACACCCAGTACTTC
abundance: -; j_gene: TRBJ2-1; d_gene: TRBD1; v_gene: TRBV29-1; CDR3aa: CSVQRSGQGEPEQFF; CDR3nt: TGCAGCGTGCAGAGATCGGGACAGGGAGAGCCTGAGCAGTTCTTC
abundance: -; j_gene: TRBJ1-1; d_gene: -; v_gene: TRBV29-1; CDR3aa: CSTPPQGLDTEAFF; CDR3nt: TGCAGCACACCCCCGCAGGGTTTGGACACTGAAGCTTTCTTT
abundance: -; j_gene: TRBJ2-3; d_gene: TRBD2; v_gene: TRBV29-1; CDR3aa: CSVGVGGRSTDTQYF; CDR3nt: TGCAGCGTTGGGGTGGGCGGGAGAAGCACAGATACGCAGTATTTT
abundance: -; j_gene: TRBJ2-1; d_gene: TRBD1; v_gene: TRBV4-2; CDR3aa: CASSQTETGIGEQFF; CDR3nt: TGTGCCAGCAGCCAAACGGAGACAGGGATTGGAGAGCAGTTCTTC
abundance: -; j_gene: TRBJ2-3; d_gene: -; v_gene: TRBV5-1; CDR3aa: CASSLAGLSADTQYF; CDR3nt: TGCGCCAGCAGCTTGGCCGGACTAAGCGCAGATACGCAGTATTTT
abundance: -; j_gene: TRBJ2-7; d_gene: TRBD2; v_gene: TRBV7-6; CDR3aa: CASSLRSGRVSEQYF; CDR3nt: TGTGCCAGCAGCTTACGGAGCGGGAGGGTATCCGAGCAGTACTTC
abundance: -; j_gene: TRBJ2-7; d_gene: -; v_gene: TRBV7-6; CDR3aa: CASSKRAGESYEQYF; CDR3nt: TGTGCCAGCAGCAAACGAGCAGGGGAATCCTACGAGCAGTACTTC
abundance: -; j_gene: TRBJ1-6; d_gene: -; v_gene: TRBV5-4; CDR3aa: CASSQDASYNSPLHF; CDR3nt: TGTGCCAGCAGCCAGGATGCCTCCTATAATTCACCCCTCCACTTT
abundance: -; j_gene: TRBJ2-2; d_gene: -; v_gene: TRBV7-6; CDR3aa: CASSLGLPNTGELFF; CDR3nt: TGTGCCAGCAGCTTAGGACTCCCGAACACCGGGGAGCTGTTTTTT
abundance: -; j_gene: TRBJ2-5; d_gene: -; v_gene: TRBV7-2; CDR3aa: CASSLMSSGTQETQYF; CDR3nt: TGTGCCAGCAGCTTAATGTCTTCTGGGACACAAGAGACCCAGTACTTC
abundance: -; j_gene: TRBJ2-5; d_gene: TRBD1; v_gene: TRBV7-9; CDR3aa: CASSLVWLQGEETQYF; CDR3nt: TGTGCCAGCAGCTTAGTCTGGTTGCAGGGGGAAGAGACCCAGTACTTC
abundance: -; j_gene: TRBJ1-5; d_gene: -; v_gene: TRBV6-1; CDR3aa: CASSEIGGQPQHF; CDR3nt: TGTGCCAGCAGTGAAATAGGGGGTCAGCCCCAGCATTTT
abundance: -; j_gene: TRBJ2-1; d_gene: TRBD2; v_gene: TRBV20-1; CDR3aa: CSASSGGSGRLSYNEQFF; CDR3nt: TGCAGTGCTAGTAGCGGTGGTAGCGGGCGCCTCTCCTACAATGAGCAGTTCTTC
abundance: few; j_gene: TRBJ1-6; d_gene: -; v_gene: TRBV7-9; CDR3aa: CASALGGASNYRPLHF; CDR3nt: TGTGCCAGCGCCCTGGGGGGAGCGAGCAACTATAGACCCCTCCACTTT
abundance: -; j_gene: TRBJ2-5; d_gene: -; v_gene: TRBV13; CDR3aa: CASTTWGRQGQETQYF; CDR3nt: TGTGCCAGCACCACCTGGGGTCGGCAGGGCCAAGAGACCCAGTACTTC
abundance: -; j_gene: TRBJ2-1; d_gene: TRBD2; v_gene: TRBV29-1; CDR3aa: CSVGTSGGNEQFF; CDR3nt: TGCAGCGTTGGGACTAGCGGAGGGAATGAGCAGTTCTTC
abundance: -; j_gene: TRBJ2-7; d_gene: -; v_gene: TRBV5-6; CDR3aa: CASSPRTVFGQYF; CDR3nt: TGTGCCAGCAGCCCGAGGACAGTATTTGGGCAGTACTTC
abundance: few; j_gene: TRBJ1-2; d_gene: TRBD1; v_gene: TRBV12-3/TRBV12-4; CDR3aa: CASTRDRAYGYTF; CDR3nt: TGTGCCAGCACCAGAGACAGGGCATATGGCTACACCTTC
abundance: -; j_gene: TRBJ2-3; d_gene: TRBD1; v_gene: TRBV7-3; CDR3aa: CASSLLSGGSGDTQYF; CDR3nt: TGTGCCAGCAGCTTATTATCAGGGGGATCGGGAGATACGCAGTATTTT
abundance: -; j_gene: TRBJ1-5; d_gene: TRBD1; v_gene: TRBV5-1; CDR3aa: CASSGGQGNQPQHF; CDR3nt: TGCGCCAGCAGCGGTGGACAGGGCAATCAGCCCCAGCATTTT
abundance: -; j_gene: TRBJ1-3; d_gene: -; v_gene: TRBV19; CDR3aa: CASNWGGKTSGNTIYF; CDR3nt: TGTGCCAGTAACTGGGGGGGAAAAACTTCTGGAAACACCATATATTTT
abundance: -; j_gene: TRBJ2-3; d_gene: -; v_gene: TRBV28; CDR3aa: CASSFPAWTVGDTQYF; CDR3nt: TGTGCCAGCAGTTTTCCCGCCTGGACAGTTGGAGATACGCAGTATTTT
abundance: -; j_gene: TRBJ2-7; d_gene: TRBD1; v_gene: TRBV27; CDR3aa: CASSGVGTASSYEQYF; CDR3nt: TGTGCCAGCAGTGGGGTCGGGACAGCGAGCTCCTACGAGCAGTACTTC
abundance: once; j_gene: TRBJ2-1; d_gene: -; v_gene: TRBV19; CDR3aa: CASSLGLQNEQFF; CDR3nt: TGTGCCAGTAGCTTGGGACTTCAAAATGAGCAGTTCTTC
abundance: -; j_gene: TRBJ2-7; d_gene: -; v_gene: TRBV6-5; CDR3aa: CASSYYPKGHEQYF; CDR3nt: TGTGCCAGCAGCTACTACCCGAAGGGGCACGAGCAGTACTTC
abundance: -; j_gene: TRBJ2-1; d_gene: TRBD2; v_gene: TRBV19; CDR3aa: CASSIALGLAGGQSSYNEQFF; CDR3nt: TGTGCCAGTAGTATAGCCCTTGGGCTAGCGGGAGGCCAAAGCTCCTACAATGAGCAGTTCTTC
abundance: few; j_gene: TRBJ2-5; d_gene: -; v_gene: TRBV10-3; CDR3aa: CAISEYEKKTQYF; CDR3nt: TGTGCCATCAGTGAGTACGAGAAGAAGACCCAGTACTTC
abundance: -; j_gene: TRBJ1-5; d_gene: -; v_gene: TRBV27; CDR3aa: CASSPQAGSNQPQHF; CDR3nt: TGTGCCAGCAGCCCCCAGGCAGGGAGCAATCAGCCCCAGCATTTT
abundance: -; j_gene: TRBJ2-3; d_gene: -; v_gene: TRBV4-1; CDR3aa: CASSQVASPDTQYF; CDR3nt: TGCGCCAGCAGCCAAGTGGCTAGCCCAGATACGCAGTATTTT
abundance: -; j_gene: TRBJ1-5; d_gene: -; v_gene: TRBV27; CDR3aa: CASSPGGAGQPQHF; CDR3nt: TGTGCCAGCAGCCCTGGGGGGGCTGGGCAGCCCCAGCATTTT
abundance: once; j_gene: TRBJ1-2; d_gene: -; v_gene: TRBV29-1; CDR3aa: CRYEITEDYGYTF; CDR3nt: TGCAGATACGAAATTACAGAAGACTATGGCTACACCTTC
abundance: -; j_gene: TRBJ1-6; d_gene: -; v_gene: TRBV30; CDR3aa: CAWSVTAGVYSPLHF; CDR3nt: TGTGCCTGGAGTGTAACGGCAGGGGTTTATTCACCCCTCCACTTT
abundance: -; j_gene: TRBJ1-1; d_gene: -; v_gene: TRBV11-2; CDR3aa: CASSVRQLNTEAFF; CDR3nt: TGTGCCAGCAGCGTAAGACAGTTGAACACTGAAGCTTTCTTT
abundance: -; j_gene: TRBJ2-1; d_gene: -; v_gene: TRBV27; CDR3aa: CASSFRSEQFF; CDR3nt: TGTGCCAGCAGTTTTAGAAGTGAGCAGTTCTTC
abundance: -; j_gene: TRBJ1-1; d_gene: -; v_gene: TRBV11-2; CDR3aa: CASSLVPGGFEMNTEAFF; CDR3nt: TGTGCCAGCAGCTTAGTTCCGGGGGGCTTTGAAATGAACACTGAAGCTTTCTTT
abundance: -; j_gene: TRBJ1-5; d_gene: TRBD1; v_gene: TRBV4-1; CDR3aa: CASSQRETGGAQPQHF; CDR3nt: TGCGCCAGCAGCCAAAGGGAGACAGGGGGCGCACAGCCCCAGCATTTT
abundance: -; j_gene: TRBJ1-2; d_gene: -; v_gene: TRBV28; CDR3aa: CASSIWTTNYGYTF; CDR3nt: TGTGCCAGCAGCATTTGGACTACTAACTATGGCTACACCTTC
abundance: -; j_gene: TRBJ2-7; d_gene: -; v_gene: TRBV7-9; CDR3aa: CASSLDQGPIYEQYF; CDR3nt: TGTGCCAGCAGCTTAGACCAGGGGCCCATCTACGAGCAGTACTTC
abundance: -; j_gene: TRBJ2-1; d_gene: TRBD2; v_gene: TRBV3-1/TRBV3-2; CDR3aa: CASSQERLAGGYNEQFF; CDR3nt: TGTGCCAGCAGCCAAGAAAGGCTAGCGGGAGGCTACAATGAGCAGTTCTTC